This T cell receptor (beta chain) was identified during a study of shared clonotypes between healthy human individuals. At the level of the study: Every donor yielded three CD4 naive, three CD4 memory, two CD8 naive and one CD8 memory plate.

At the deep level, the assay was run. The DNA input per sorted-subset replicate PCR was 200 ng, corresponding to 30,000 or so T cell genomes. Sequenced by immunoSEQ multiplex PCR; TCRdb stores in-frame clones only, minus some. The sample contains some 1,100,000 clones, approximately 78% of which appear only once. The CDR3 runs 15 residues. Trimming took off 6 bases at V and 1 base at J, with 16 bases between the two ends. Per germline, CDR1 MDHEN and CDR2 SYDVKM. Memory CD4+ cells were the fraction left after CD45RA+ naive selection. The source of this sequence is a man aged 18 to 35 in good health. Some clones in this sample may be carry-over from other donors' samples. The sequencing sample was made of memory CD4+ T cells from PBMCs. Subset meaning: CD45RA-negative fraction. The rearrangement joins TRBV28 to TRBJ2-7, with a tentative D call TRBD2 (6 bases). The DNA of the CDR3 is TGTGCCAGCAGCGCCCAGCGGAGGGGTTCCTACGAGCAGTACTTC. Its protein is CASSAQRRGSYEQYF.